This T cell receptor beta chain originates from a study of T-cell memory formation after mild COVID-19. This clonotype occurred many times. Each CDR3 protein gets one entry after TCRdb re-called the 5' RACE reads with MiXCR. The data hold 300,000 to 350,000 distinct CDR3 sequences, with roughly an eighth observed a single time. Germline trimming cut 4 bases from V and 0 bases from J; bases unmatched to any gene: 4. This CDR3 has 15 residues. Germline CDR1 reads LGHNA; CDR2 reads YSLEER. The TCR originated in a man between 18 and 29 years old who had mild COVID-19 (a few samples of this study predate the infection). Cell type and time point are not known. Material: PBMCs or a T cell subset sorted from them (not recorded which). The chain couples TRBV4-3 to TRBJ1-1; 8 bases fit TRBD1. CDR3 DNA sequence: TGCGCCAGCAGCCTCACGGACAGGGTGAACACTGAAGCTTTCTTT. It is translated as CASSLTDRVNTEAFF.